The 8 T cell receptor beta chains presented below share a single source sample, sequenced in a study of regulatory T cells in long-lasting Graves disease. CDR3-region Arm-PCR and iRepertoire HTBI primers produced the TCR beta libraries. In TCRdb, the multiplex PCR reads were re-called with MiXCR into one record per CDR3 protein. The data contain 440,000 or so distinct CDR3 sequences, less than 20% of them seen just once; the ten biggest clones take up 9.5% to 12%. The time point here: newly diagnosed GD, antithyroid drugs for less than 3 months. With RNA extracted from PBMCs as input, the TCR library was made. These records were also assigned to another study, of T cells in Graves' hyperthyroidism and ophthalmopathy.

This specimen consisted of peripheral blood mononuclear cells (PBMCs), obtained at new diagnosis, from a patient treated with antithyroid drugs. The source is a young woman with Graves disease.

This clonotype was seen more than once but under ten times. The chain is built from TRBV7-2 and TRBJ1-1; D unclear. CDR1 is SGHTA, CDR2 FQGNSA, per germline. This CDR3 is 12 amino acids long. Trimming cost V 5 bases and J 11 bases, with 15 bases left between them. The CDR3 loop is CASSPRARQAFF. For the CDR3, the DNA is TGTGCCAGCAGCCCCCGGGCCCGGCAGGCTTTCTTT.

In its sample, this clonotype was seen many times. J is TRBJ2-1 and V is TRBV13; 12 positions match TRBD2. V shed 4 bases and J 3 bases; nucleotides not matched to a gene: 4. Germline V gene data show CDR1 as PRHDT and CDR2 as FYEKMQ (reference sequence). This CDR3 region has 16 residues. CDR3 amino acids: CASSSGTSGYYNEQFF. DNA for the CDR3: TGTGCCAGCAGCTCCGGGACTAGCGGGTACTACAATGAGCAGTTCTTC.

This clonotype was detected only a few times. This chain connects TRBV27 to TRBJ2-1, with D possibly TRBD1 on 6 matching bases. The CDR3 sequence is 16 residues long. V was clipped by 7 bases and J by 10 bases, with 26 bases between them. CDR1 and CDR2 (germline): MNHEY, SMNVEV (reference sequence). The CDR3 loop reads CASTPTGPGTGIEQFF. The CDR3 DNA reads TGTGCCAGCACTCCGACAGGTCCCGGCACAGGTATCGAGCAGTTCTTC.

This clonotype occurred many times. V and J are TRBV28 and TRBJ1-5; D is undetermined. The CDR3 covers 14 residues. The germline V gene encodes CDR1 MDHEN and CDR2 SYDVKM. Trimming stripped 4 bases from V and 0 bases from J, with 7 bases between. The CDR3 DNA reads TGTGCCAGCAGTTACCCGCCTAGCAATCAGCCCCAGCATTTT. It yields the protein CASSYPPSNQPQHF. Full variable domain (rest looked up from reference TRBV28 and TRBJ1-5): DVKVTQSSRYLVKRTGEKVFLECVQDMDHENMFWYRQDPGLGLRLIYFSYDVKMKEKGDIPEGYSVSREKKERFSLILESASTNQTSMYLCASSYPPSNQPQHFGDGTRLSIL.

This clonotype was detected ten times or more. The J gene is TRBJ1-1, the V gene TRBV7-9; a possible D gene is TRBD1 (5 bases). The germline CDR1 and CDR2 sequences are SEHNR and FQNEAQ (reference sequence). The CDR3 is 12 amino acids. V was shortened by 5 bases and J by 4 bases, with 8 bases between the two germline ends. CDR3 nucleotide sequence: TGTGCCAGCAGCAAACAGGTCACTGAAGCTTTCTTT. It codes for CASSKQVTEAFF.

This clonotype was seen at least ten times. The chain combines TRBV20-1 with TRBJ2-1; 14 bases align to TRBD2. V lost 6 bases to trimming and J lost 7 bases; unmatched junction nucleotides: 11. CDR1 is DFQATT, CDR2 SNEGSKA, per germline (reference sequence). The CDR3 has 16 residues. This CDR3 reads CSATSGTSGSGNEQFF. The CDR3 DNA follows: TGCAGTGCAACCTCCGGGACTAGCGGGAGTGGGAATGAGCAGTTCTTC.

This clonotype was found many times. The CDR3 DNA reads as TGCAGCGTTGAAGTAGTCCTGGAGGGGACCCAGTACTTC. This gives the protein CSVEVVLEGTQYF. This rearrangement joins TRBV29-1 to TRBJ2-5, with a tentative D call TRBD2 (6 bases). CDR1 and CDR2 (germline): SQVTM, ANQGSEA. This CDR3 contains 13 residues. V lost 1 base and J lost 7, with 13 bases in between.

This clonotype has more than one count but fewer than ten. The rearrangement links TRBV6-1 to TRBJ1-4; D is ambiguous. Germline V lookup: CDR1 MNHNS, CDR2 SASEGT. Trimming pared 7 bases from V and 7 bases from J, leaving 16 bases between. This CDR3 spans 14 amino acids. CDR3 nucleotide sequence: TGTGCCAGCAAAGATTTGGGGAATCCTGAAAAACTGTTTTTT. Amino acid sequence: CASKDLGNPEKLFF.